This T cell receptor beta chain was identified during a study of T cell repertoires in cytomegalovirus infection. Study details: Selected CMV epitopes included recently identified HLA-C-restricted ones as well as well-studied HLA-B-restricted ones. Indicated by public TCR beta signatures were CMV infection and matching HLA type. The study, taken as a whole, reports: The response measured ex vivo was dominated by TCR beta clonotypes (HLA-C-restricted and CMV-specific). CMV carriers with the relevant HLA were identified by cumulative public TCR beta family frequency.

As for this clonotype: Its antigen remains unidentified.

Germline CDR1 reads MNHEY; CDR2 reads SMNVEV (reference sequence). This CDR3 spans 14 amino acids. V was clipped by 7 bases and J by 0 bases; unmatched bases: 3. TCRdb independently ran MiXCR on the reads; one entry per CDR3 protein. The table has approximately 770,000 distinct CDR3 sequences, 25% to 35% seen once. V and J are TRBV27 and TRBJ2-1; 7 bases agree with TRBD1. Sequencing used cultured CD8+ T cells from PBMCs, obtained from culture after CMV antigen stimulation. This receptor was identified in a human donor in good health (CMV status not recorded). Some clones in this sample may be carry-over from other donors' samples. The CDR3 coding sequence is TGTGCCAGCACGACAGGGAGCTCCTACAATGAGCAGTTCTTC. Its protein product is CASTTGSSYNEQFF.